This TCR beta chain is drawn from a study of shared clonotypes between healthy human individuals. About the research overall: There were three CD4 naive, three CD4 memory, two CD8 naive and one CD8 memory plates per donor. General study results and limits: Clonotype sharing across a handful of donors was observed for 4.5% to 6.5% of naive CD4 clonotypes.

This clone was counted a single time. Its antigen is not identified. TCRdb keeps only in-frame clones here, not all; method: immunoSEQ multiplex PCR. The table has roughly 1 million clones, about 74% seen once. Those who donated, Caucasian adults without exception, all lived in Nashville, Tennessee. This CDR3 comprises 13 residues. In germline, CDR1 is LNHDA, CDR2 SQIVND (reference sequence). With 4 bases removed from V and 3 bases from J, the gap between germline ends came to 8 bases. Sequences were obtained from memory CD4+ T cells sorted from blood. Subset denoted: CD45RA-negative fraction. This TCR came from a man aged 18-30 years in good health. The chain employs TRBV19 and TRBJ2-3; D unclear. CDR3 amino acids: CASSNSLTDTQYF. The CDR3 DNA follows: TGTGCCAGTAGTAACTCACTGACAGATACGCAGTATTTT.